This T cell receptor beta chain was sequenced in a study of OX40 agonist ivuxolimab in advanced cancers. Study-level information: Dose-escalation patients were diagnosed with hepatocellular carcinoma, melanoma, renal cell cancer or head and neck cancer. Participants, 70% to 90% male, averaged roughly 55 years of age, ranging from about 23 to 80. Notes on the study in general: In the 0.1 to 3.0 mg/kg range, CD4+ and CD8+ blood T cells had expanded clonally by week 6.

Germline V lookup: CDR1 SGHRS, CDR2 YFSETQ. J lost 8 bases, V lost 4 bases, and 6 bases had no gene match. The CDR3 contains 15 residues. This clone was counted a few times. Its antigen is still unknown. TCRdb's copy holds only in-frame clones and misses some; the assay was immunoSEQ multiplex PCR. The sample has 80,000 to 100,000 clones, around nine tenths seen once. This sequence was found in an adult with an advanced solid tumor such as melanoma, head and neck, liver or kidney cancer. The sequencing used CD4+ or CD8+ T cells sorted from blood, collected in a trial of the OX40 agonist ivuxolimab. The V gene is TRBV5-1, the J gene TRBJ1-4, with 12 bases aligning to TRBD1. CDR3 amino acids: CASSTSGTGGEKLFF. The DNA for the CDR3 is TGCGCCAGCAGCACGTCCGGGACAGGGGGCGAAAAACTGTTTTTT.